This T cell receptor (beta chain) was profiled in a study of CD4 T cells in relation to SARS-CoV-2 and coronaviruses. Study-level points and caveats: This crossreactivity analysis covered spike protein alone, no other viral proteins.

Unexposed donor CD4+ T cells date from about 2011-2018, before the COVID-19 pandemic. Deep TCR-beta sequencing used DNA from uncultured naive and memory CD4+ T cells. Libraries were prepared by immunoSEQ multiplex PCR; TCRdb keeps only in-frame clonotypes and omits some of them. This sample has about 59,000 clones, with 86% found just once. With regard to this clone: Its antigen is as yet unknown.

Per the germline V gene, CDR1 is MNHEY and CDR2 is SMNVEV (reference sequence). The CDR3 contains 14 residues. Trimming took off 6 bases at V and 0 bases at J, with 11 bases between the two ends. This receptor was identified in a human donor in good health. Material: memory CD4+ T cells from PBMCs. The rearrangement uses TRBV27 and TRBJ1-1; no firm D call. The CDR3 nucleotides are TGTGCCAGCAGCCGATTCGGGTTGAACACTGAAGCTTTCTTT. This translates into CASSRFGLNTEAFF.